The T cell receptor beta chain under discussion was sequenced for a study of blood T cell repertoires in COVID-19. In the study overall: From T cells, B-cell-depleted T cells, or PBMCs came the material, which was cDNA or gDNA.

Those who participated ranged in age from about 18 to 89 years and resided in around 22 US areas. Individuals in the exposed group had encountered a COVID-19 case within 2 weeks preceding study entry. Per the original methods: Scientists estimated how many nucleated cells there were by amplifying reference gene primers. Here immunoSEQ multiplex PCR was the method, and the copy in TCRdb shows in-frame clones only, minus some. D and trimming come from the DNA, and the V and J calls and clone size come from that table. The sample has 150,000 or so clones, 84% seen once; the top ten hold roughly 6.2%. This CDR3 has 16 amino acids. CDR1 and CDR2 (germline): MNHEY, SMNVEV (reference sequence). V was pared by 2 bases and J by 3 bases, with 16 bases between.

The TCR sequence derives from a woman between 50 and 59 years old who had been exposed to COVID-19. This chain connects TRBV27 to TRBJ1-1; a weak D match, TRBD1 (5 bases). What was sequenced was PBMCs or T cells enriched from blood (not recorded which). CDR3: CASSLRSGTGDTEAFF. The CDR3 nucleotides read TGTGCCAGCAGTTTAAGGTCAGGGACTGGAGACACTGAAGCTTTCTTT.